This T cell receptor beta chain was profiled in a study of T cells in Graves' hyperthyroidism and ophthalmopathy. CDR1 SGHTA and CDR2 FQGTGA come from the germline V gene. CDR3 size: 22 residues. V was clipped by 3 bases and J by 7 bases, with 37 bases between them. Patients showing uncontrolled infection, other autoimmune disease, pregnancy or lactation were ineligible. The blood was taken when hyperthyroidism was first diagnosed, before any ophthalmopathy symptoms showed up. Isolation of PBMCs was performed on around 9.4 ml fresh peripheral blood. Amplified TCR beta CDR3 regions came from RNA transcripts. TCR CDR3 underwent first-round RT-PCR with the HTBI primer set. MiXCR, run by TCRdb on the multiplex PCR reads, gives a single entry per CDR3 protein. The top ten clones hold around 35% of a sample with 350,000 or so distinct CDR3 sequences, about 17% of them seen once.

The sequencing sample was made of blood. The chain joins TRBV7-3 to TRBJ2-1; D ambiguous. The origin of this receptor is a woman in her twenties or thirties with Graves' hyperthyroidism that later progressed to Graves' ophthalmopathy. The CDR3 protein is CASSFPGRFRGYYNESCNEQFF. In DNA, the CDR3 is TGTGCCAGCAGCTTTCCAGGCAGGTTCAGAGGATATTACAATGAGTCGTGTAATGAGCAGTTCTTC. The full variable domain, its missing parts supplied by reference TRBV7-3 and TRBJ2-1, is GAGVSQTPSNKVTEKGKYVELRCDPISGHTALYWYRQSLGQGPEFLIYFQGTGAADDSGLPNDRFFAVRPEGSVSTLKIQRTERGDSAVYLCASSFPGRFRGYYNESCNEQFFGPGTRLTVL.